Below are 4 T cell receptor beta chains sequenced from a single sample in a study of human T cells and chemical hapten exposure. Stated time point: patch test 3, about 24 weeks after DPC sensitization. Treatment of the sample: therapeutic diphenylcyclopropenone sensitization with weekly scalp DPC. TCRdb re-called the RACE reads with MiXCR, one entry per CDR3 protein. The table includes under 130,000 distinct CDR3 sequences, under 40% detected once. The sequenced sample was whole blood, obtained in connection with sensitization to the hapten diphenylcyclopropenone (DPC). These receptors were obtained from a man aged 35-49 years with alopecia areata. Some clones in this sample may be carry-over from other donors' samples.

The V gene is TRBV7-2, the J gene TRBJ1-1; D not certain. The CDR3 contains 13 residues. Between the trimmed V and J ends, which lost 4 bases and 1 base, there was a span of 7 bases. Germline V gene lookup returns CDR1 SGHTA and CDR2 FQGNSA. The DNA of the CDR3 is TGTGCCAGCAGCTCCCACAGGAACACTGAAGCTTTCTTT. It yields the protein CASSSHRNTEAFF.

This clonotype was seen once. This chain joins TRBV20-1 and TRBJ1-1; D is ambiguous. This CDR3 comprises 12 residues. V was clipped by 0 bases and J by 7 bases, with 9 bases between them. Germline CDR1 and CDR2: DFQATT and SNEGSKA (reference sequence). The CDR3 region has the DNA TGCAGTGCTAGAGATCAAACAGTTGAAGCTTTCTTT. Translating it yields CSARDQTVEAFF.

This sequence joins TRBV4-1 and TRBJ1-1; possible D gene TRBD1, 5 bases. V shed 0 bases and J shed 2 bases, with 19 bases lying between them. The CDR3 runs 18 residues. CDR1 is MGHRA and CDR2 is YSYEKL in the germline V gene. The chain's CDR3 is CASSQDLAGTVGNTEAFF. DNA for the CDR3: TGCGCCAGCAGCCAAGATTTGGCAGGGACGGTCGGTAACACTGAAGCTTTCTTT.

This chain uses TRBV28 with TRBJ1-1; TRBD1 aligns across 9 bases. Germline V gives CDR1 MDHEN, CDR2 SYDVKM. There are 12 residues in the CDR3. The V segment lost 2 bases and the J segment 12 bases; nucleotides outside the gene matches: 4. DNA of the CDR3: TGTGCCAGCAGTTTAACAGGGGGCGTTTCTTTCTTT. Encoded protein: CASSLTGGVSFF.